The 8 T cell receptor beta chains presented below share a single source sample, sequenced in a study of blood T cell repertoires in COVID-19. Libraries were prepared by immunoSEQ multiplex PCR; TCRdb keeps only in-frame clonotypes and omits some of them. The sample records roughly 140,000 clones, 70% to 85% being singletons. Sequencing was done on a sample of peripheral blood. These receptors were collected from a woman aged 45-65 years in a cohort sampled during active or convalescent COVID-19.

The chain links TRBV10-3 to TRBJ1-3; D is unresolved. The CDR3 extends over 13 amino acids. Per the germline V gene, CDR1 is ENHRY and CDR2 is SYGVKD. Trimming removed 6 bases at V and 3 bases at J, with 9 bases between. The CDR3 DNA reads as TGTGCCATCAGCTCCACAAGTGGAAACACCATATATTTT. Protein sequence: CAISSTSGNTIYF.

V is TRBV6-8 and J is TRBJ1-5; a weak D match, TRBD1 (6 bases). Germline V gene sequence: CDR1 MNHGY, CDR2 SAAAGT. Trimming took 11 bases from V and 6 from J, leaving 23 bases between them. CDR3 length equals 15 residues. The CDR3 DNA reads as TGTGCCCCCAAGAGGCGGAGGTCAGGGGTTCAGCCCCAGCATTTT. It yields the protein CAPKRRRSGVQPQHF.

This clone has at least ten counts. The chain uses TRBV30 and TRBJ1-2; weak D call: TRBD1 (6 bases). V was shortened by 2 bases and J by 4 bases, with 11 bases between the two germline ends. Germline assignment: CDR1 GTSNPN and CDR2 SVGIG (reference sequence). The CDR3 consists of 13 residues. The CDR3 loop reads CAWSTGRGYGYTF. In DNA, the CDR3 is TGTGCCTGGAGTACAGGGAGGGGCTATGGCTACACCTTC.

The chain has TRBV24-1 and TRBJ2-2, with D perhaps TRBD2 (5 bases). From germline, CDR1 is KGHDR and CDR2 SFDVKD. V was trimmed by 9 bases and J by 4 bases, leaving 11 bases between them. The CDR3 extends over 13 amino acids. Written as DNA, the CDR3 is TGTGCCACCCAGTCTCGGGGCACCGGGGAGCTGTTTTTT. Amino acid sequence: CATQSRGTGELFF.

The chain couples TRBV5-6 to TRBJ2-3, with 10 bases aligning to TRBD2. Germline V gene data show CDR1 as SGHDT and CDR2 as YYEEEE. V lost 2 bases to trimming and J lost 6 bases; unmatched junction nucleotides: 6. This CDR3 has 15 residues. The CDR3 sequence: CASSLKRGGWDTQYF. CDR3 DNA sequence: TGTGCCAGCAGCTTAAAGCGGGGGGGCTGGGATACGCAGTATTTT.

V gene TRBV6-1 combines with J gene TRBJ1-5, with 8 positions matching TRBD1. Germline CDR1 and CDR2: MNHNS and SASEGT. The length of the CDR3 is 15 residues. J lost 5 bases, V lost 2 bases, and 5 bases had no gene match. The CDR3 DNA follows: TGTGCCAGCAGTGAACGACAGGGGCGCCATCAGCCCCAGCATTTT. Translation: CASSERQGRHQPQHF.

This clone was seen a few times. V is TRBV5-6 and J is TRBJ2-7, with D perhaps matching TRBD1 (6 bases). Trimming left V 4 bases short and J 2 bases short, with 22 bases between. CDR1 SGHDT and CDR2 YYEEEE come from the germline V gene. The CDR3 length is 17 residues. The CDR3 sequence is CASSNPPVYRVPYEQYF. The CDR3 nucleotides read TGTGCCAGCAGCAACCCCCCGGTGTACAGGGTTCCCTACGAGCAGTACTTC.

This clone appeared a few times. This chain links TRBV30 with TRBJ1-5; weak D call: TRBD1 (6 bases). The CDR3 is 15 amino acids. V dropped 0 bases and J dropped 6 bases, with 15 bases sitting between them. Germline loops: CDR1 GTSNPN, CDR2 SVGIG (reference sequence). The CDR3 DNA reads TGTGCCTGGAGTGTAATCGGGGGGCTGAGTCAGCCCCAGCATTTT. Translating it yields CAWSVIGGLSQPQHF.